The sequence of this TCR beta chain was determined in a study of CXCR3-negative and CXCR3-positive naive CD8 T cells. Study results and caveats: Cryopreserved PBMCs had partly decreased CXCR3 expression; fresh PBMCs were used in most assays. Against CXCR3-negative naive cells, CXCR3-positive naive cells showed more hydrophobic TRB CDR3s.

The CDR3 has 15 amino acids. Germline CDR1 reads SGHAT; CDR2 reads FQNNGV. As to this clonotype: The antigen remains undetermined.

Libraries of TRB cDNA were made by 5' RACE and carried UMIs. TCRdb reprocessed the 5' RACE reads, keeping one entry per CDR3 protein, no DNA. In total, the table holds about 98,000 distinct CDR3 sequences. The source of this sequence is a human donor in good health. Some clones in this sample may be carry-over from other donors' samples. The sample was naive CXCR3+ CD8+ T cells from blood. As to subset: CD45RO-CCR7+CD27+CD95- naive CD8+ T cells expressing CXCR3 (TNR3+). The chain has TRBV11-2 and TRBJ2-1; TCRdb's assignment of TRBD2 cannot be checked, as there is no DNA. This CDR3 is CATTGLAGGPREQFF.